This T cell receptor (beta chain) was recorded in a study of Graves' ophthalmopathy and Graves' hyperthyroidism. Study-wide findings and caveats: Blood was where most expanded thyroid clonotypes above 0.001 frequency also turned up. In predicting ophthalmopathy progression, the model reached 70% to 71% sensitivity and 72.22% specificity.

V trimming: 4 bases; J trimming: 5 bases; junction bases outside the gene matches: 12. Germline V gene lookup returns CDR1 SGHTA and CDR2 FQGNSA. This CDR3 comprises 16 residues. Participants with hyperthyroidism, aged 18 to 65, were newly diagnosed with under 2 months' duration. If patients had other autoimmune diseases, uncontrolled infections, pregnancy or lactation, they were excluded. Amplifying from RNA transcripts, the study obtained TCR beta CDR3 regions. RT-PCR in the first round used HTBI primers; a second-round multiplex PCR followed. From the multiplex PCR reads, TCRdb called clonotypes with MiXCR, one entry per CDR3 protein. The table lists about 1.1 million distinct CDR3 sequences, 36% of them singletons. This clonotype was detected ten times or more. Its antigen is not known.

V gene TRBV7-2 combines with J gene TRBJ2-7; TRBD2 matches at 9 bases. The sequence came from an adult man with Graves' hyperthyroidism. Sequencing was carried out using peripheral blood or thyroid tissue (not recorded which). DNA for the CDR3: TGTGCCAGCAGCTCCGTCCTAGCGGGAACGTCCCACGAGCAGTACTTC. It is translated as CASSSVLAGTSHEQYF.